The 7 T cell receptor beta chains reported below all come from one sample, sequenced in a study of graft-versus-host responses after intestinal transplantation. The table came from immunoSEQ multiplex PCR; TCRdb's copy has only in-frame clones and leaves some out. Seen here are 15,000 to 20,000 clones, 85% to 95% observed once, and the top ten hold over 0.6%. The specimen was PBMCs, collected 23 days after intestinal transplant. These receptors all come from a human patient who received an intestinal transplant, so some T cells may come from the graft donor.

V usage is TRBV6-5 and J usage is TRBJ2-7, with 11 bases aligning to TRBD1. The CDR3 contains 13 residues. The germline CDR1 and CDR2 sequences are MNHEY and SVGAGI. After removal of 8 bases from V and 3 bases from J, the junction contained 3 bases not matched to a gene. In nucleotides, the CDR3 is TGTGCCAGCGCGGGGACAGGGGGCTACGAGCAGTACTTC. Translating it yields CASAGTGGYEQYF.

The chain employs TRBV28 and TRBJ2-3, with D perhaps matching TRBD2 (6 bases). Trimming shortened V by 6 bases and J by 0 bases, and 10 bases separated the two germline ends. The CDR3 extends over 14 amino acids. Per germline, CDR1 MDHEN and CDR2 SYDVKM. The CDR3 nucleotides read TGTGCCAGCAGGGCGGGATTGAGCACAGATACGCAGTATTTT. This sequence encodes CASRAGLSTDTQYF.

This clone occurred once. The chain employs TRBV4-1 and TRBJ2-3; no definite D call. Germline V gene data show CDR1 as MGHRA and CDR2 as YSYEKL. Trimming took off 0 bases at V and 1 base at J, with 14 bases between the two ends. The CDR3 has 17 residues. The CDR3 here is CASSQDSYSMGTDTQYF. In DNA form, the CDR3 reads TGCGCCAGCAGCCAAGATAGCTACAGTATGGGCACAGATACGCAGTATTTT.

This sequence joins TRBV2 and TRBJ1-6; weak D call: TRBD1 (5 bases). The CDR3 covers 15 residues. Between the trimmed V and J ends, which lost 2 bases and 8 bases, there was a span of 13 bases. Germline V gene data show CDR1 as SNHLY and CDR2 as FYNNEI. CDR3 sequence: CASSEPGRRDSPLHF. The CDR3 DNA sequence: TGTGCCAGCAGTGAACCAGGGAGGAGGGATTCACCCCTCCACTTT.

The chain couples TRBV5-1 to TRBJ2-7; tentatively, D is TRBD2 (6 bases). The V gene's germline CDR1 is SGHRS and CDR2 YFSETQ. The CDR3 is 14 residues long. V was pared by 2 bases and J by 3 bases, with 12 bases between. The CDR3 sequence: CASSFGAGIYEQYF. The CDR3 nucleotides read TGCGCCAGCAGCTTTGGGGCGGGGATCTACGAGCAGTACTTC.

The chain uses TRBV7-9 and TRBJ1-5, with TRBD1 matching over 8 bases. With 5 bases clipped from V and 1 base from J, the junction kept 1 base outside the gene matches. The germline CDR1 and CDR2 sequences are SEHNR and FQNEAQ (reference sequence). The CDR3 extends over 14 amino acids. The chain's CDR3 is CASSRTGSNQPQHF. As DNA, the CDR3 is TGTGCCAGCAGCAGGACAGGGAGCAATCAGCCCCAGCATTTT.

The V call is TRBV5-1, the J call TRBJ2-1; a weak D match, TRBD2 (5 bases). The CDR3 length is 16 residues. V gave up 3 bases and J gave up 0 bases, with 13 bases separating them. Germline values: CDR1 SGHRS, CDR2 YFSETQ. CDR3 residues: CASSSPTGSSYNEQFF. The CDR3 DNA follows: TGCGCCAGCAGCTCCCCGACGGGGAGCTCCTACAATGAGCAGTTCTTC.